This T cell receptor beta chain emerged from a study of shared clonotypes between healthy human individuals. Study information: The study used three CD4 naive, three CD4 memory, two CD8 naive and one CD8 memory plate per donor.

About this clone itself: Antigen: not known.

About 33,000 T cell genomes (approximately 180 ng DNA) went into each sorted-subset replicate. TCRdb's copy holds only in-frame clones and misses some; the assay was immunoSEQ multiplex PCR. This table holds around 2.3 million clones, under 97% found once. Germline V gene sequence: CDR1 LGHNT, CDR2 FRNRAP. The ends lost 6 bases at V and 1 base at J; junction bases unmatched: 5. This CDR3 has 15 amino acids. Notes on the study in general: Relative to clonotypes present in all four donors, those not shared had lower generation probabilities.

This sequence was found in a man in his late teens or twenties in good health. Material: naive CD4+ T cells sorted from blood. Noted subset: CD45RA+ positively selected. The rearrangement joins TRBV12-5 to TRBJ2-3; 9 bases are a match to TRBD1. In DNA, the CDR3 is TGTGCTAGTGGCCGCCGGGACAGGGGCACAGATACGCAGTATTTT. This gives the protein CASGRRDRGTDTQYF.